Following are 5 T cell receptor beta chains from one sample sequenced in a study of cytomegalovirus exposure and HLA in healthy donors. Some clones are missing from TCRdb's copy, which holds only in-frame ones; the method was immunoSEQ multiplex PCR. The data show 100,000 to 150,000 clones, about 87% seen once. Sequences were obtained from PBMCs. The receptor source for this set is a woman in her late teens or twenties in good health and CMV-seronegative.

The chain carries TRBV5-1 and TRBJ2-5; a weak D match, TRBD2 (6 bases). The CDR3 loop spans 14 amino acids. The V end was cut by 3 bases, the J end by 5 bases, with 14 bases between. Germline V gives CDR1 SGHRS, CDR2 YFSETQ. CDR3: CASSSHTSRETQYF. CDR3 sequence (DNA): TGCGCCAGCAGCTCCCACACTAGCAGGGAGACCCAGTACTTC.

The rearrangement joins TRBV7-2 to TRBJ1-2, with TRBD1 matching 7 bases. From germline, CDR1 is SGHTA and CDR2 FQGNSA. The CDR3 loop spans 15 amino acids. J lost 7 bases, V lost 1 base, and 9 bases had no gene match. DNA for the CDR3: TGTGCCAGCAGCTTAGGAGACAGGGTGTTGGGTGGCTACACCTTC. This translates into CASSLGDRVLGGYTF. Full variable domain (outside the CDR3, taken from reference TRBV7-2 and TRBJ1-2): GAGVSQSPSNKVTEKGKDVELRCDPISGHTALYWYRQSLGQGLEFLIYFQGNSAPDKSGLPSDRFSAERTGGSVSTLTIQRTQQEDSAVYLCASSLGDRVLGGYTFGSGTRLTVV.

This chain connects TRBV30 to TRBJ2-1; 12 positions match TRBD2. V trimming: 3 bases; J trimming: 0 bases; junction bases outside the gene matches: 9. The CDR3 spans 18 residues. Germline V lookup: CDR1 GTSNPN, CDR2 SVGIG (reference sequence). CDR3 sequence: CAWRRLAGDRSSYNEQFF. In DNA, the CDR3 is TGTGCCTGGAGGAGACTAGCGGGAGATCGGAGCTCCTACAATGAGCAGTTCTTC. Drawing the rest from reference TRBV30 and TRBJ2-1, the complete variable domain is SQTIHQWPATLVQPVGSPLSLECTVEGTSNPNLYWYRQAAGRGLQLLFYSVGIGQISSEVPQNLSASRPQDRQFILSSKKLLLSDSGFYLCAWRRLAGDRSSYNEQFFGPGTRLTVL.

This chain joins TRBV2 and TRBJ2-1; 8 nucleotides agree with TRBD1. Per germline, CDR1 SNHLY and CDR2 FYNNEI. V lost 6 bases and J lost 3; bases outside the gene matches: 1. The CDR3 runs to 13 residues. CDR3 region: CASSGQGYNEQFF. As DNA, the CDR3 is TGTGCCAGCAGCGGACAGGGCTACAATGAGCAGTTCTTC.

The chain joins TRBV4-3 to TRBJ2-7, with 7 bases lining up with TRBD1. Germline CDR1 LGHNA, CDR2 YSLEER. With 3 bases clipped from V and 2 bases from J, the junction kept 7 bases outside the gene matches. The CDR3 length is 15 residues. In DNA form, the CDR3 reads TGCGCCAGCAGCCATGGACAGGCGATAACCTACGAGCAGTACTTC. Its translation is CASSHGQAITYEQYF.